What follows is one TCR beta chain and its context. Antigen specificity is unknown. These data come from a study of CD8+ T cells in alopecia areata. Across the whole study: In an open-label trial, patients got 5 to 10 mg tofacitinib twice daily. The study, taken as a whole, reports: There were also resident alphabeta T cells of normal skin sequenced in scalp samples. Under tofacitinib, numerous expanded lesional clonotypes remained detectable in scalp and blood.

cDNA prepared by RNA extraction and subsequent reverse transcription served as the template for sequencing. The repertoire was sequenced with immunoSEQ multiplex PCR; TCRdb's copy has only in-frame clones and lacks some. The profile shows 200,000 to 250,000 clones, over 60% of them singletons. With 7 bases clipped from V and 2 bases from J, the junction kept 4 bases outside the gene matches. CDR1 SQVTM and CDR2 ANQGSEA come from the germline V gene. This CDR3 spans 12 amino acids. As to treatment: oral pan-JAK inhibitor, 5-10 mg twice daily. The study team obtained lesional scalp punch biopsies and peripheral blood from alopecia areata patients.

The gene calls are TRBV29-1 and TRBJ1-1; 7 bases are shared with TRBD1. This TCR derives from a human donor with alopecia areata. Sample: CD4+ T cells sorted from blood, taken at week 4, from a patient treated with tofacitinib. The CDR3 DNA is TGCAGCGCTGGGACAGACAACACTGAAGCTTTCTTT. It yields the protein CSAGTDNTEAFF.